Sequencing of this T cell receptor beta chain was carried out in a study of OX40 agonist ivuxolimab in advanced cancers. General study findings and limits: Also present in some nonresponders was a low level of normalized T-cell clonal expansion. Dosing at 0.1 to 3.0 mg/kg was accompanied by clonal expansion of CD4+ and CD8+ blood T cells by week 6.

In regard to this clone: Its antigen is not identified.

Individuals having autoimmune disease history or systemic immunosuppression were not enrolled. CDR1 is SGHDT, CDR2 YYEEEE, per germline. The ends were cut back, 0 bases at V and 2 bases at J, with 9 bases in the middle. There are 14 residues in the CDR3. Method: immunoSEQ multiplex PCR; TCRdb's copy keeps in-frame clones and lacks some. The sample contains approximately 60,000 clones, nearly 90% of which appear only once. Sequenced here: CD4+ or CD8+ T cells sorted from blood, sampled in a trial of the OX40 agonist ivuxolimab. V is TRBV5-6 and J is TRBJ2-7; D is unclear. The sequence was obtained from an adult with an advanced solid tumor such as melanoma, head and neck, liver or kidney cancer. The CDR3 region is CASSLGGTPYEQYF. The CDR3 coding sequence is TGTGCCAGCAGCTTGGGGGGTACTCCCTACGAGCAGTACTTC.